What follows describes a single T cell receptor beta chain. As originally analysed: Counts of nucleated cells, estimated from reference gene primer amplification, were obtained. The assay was immunoSEQ multiplex PCR, and TCRdb's table has in-frame clones only and misses some. D and trimming were read from the DNA, whereas the V and J calls and clone size are those reported in that table. Found here are some 350,000 clones, around 83% of them singletons; the top ten hold under 3%. This entry is derived from a study of blood T cell repertoires in COVID-19. Study-wide background: The origin of the acute and convalescent COVID-19 samples was the United States, Italy and Spain. Sources were T cells, B-cell-depleted T cells, or PBMCs; the material itself was cDNA or gDNA.

The sequence was collected from a man aged 25-45 years with active or convalescent COVID-19. Sample: peripheral blood.

CDR3 protein: CASSVGQAEPEAFF. The CDR3 DNA is TGTGCCAGCAGCGTAGGACAGGCCGAGCCTGAAGCTTTCTTT. J is TRBJ1-1 and V is TRBV9, with TRBD1 as a possible D gene (6 bases). This CDR3 region has 14 residues. From germline, CDR1 is SGDLS and CDR2 YYNGEE. V was shortened by 0 bases and J by 6 bases, with 12 bases between the two germline ends.